This T cell receptor (beta chain) appears in the sequencing data of a study of ipilimumab plus nivolumab after autologous stem cell transplantation. The assay was immunoSEQ multiplex PCR, and TCRdb's table has in-frame clones only and misses some. The top ten hold under 2.5% of the sample, which has tens of thousands of clones, around 80% seen once. The receptor's source is a male donor with diffuse large B-cell lymphoma. Sample: PBMCs, taken in a trial of ipilimumab plus nivolumab as post-transplant consolidation.

This chain's CDR3 is CASSIDMSNQPQHF. The DNA for the CDR3 is TGTGCCAGTAGTATAGACATGTCCAATCAGCCCCAGCATTTT. The chain has TRBV19 and TRBJ1-5; no reliable D call. The V end was cut by 0 bases, the J end by 3 bases, with 6 bases between. Germline CDR1 is LNHDA and CDR2 is SQIVND (reference sequence). The CDR3 has 14 residues.